The 20 T cell receptor beta chains presented below share a single source sample, sequenced in a study of blood T cell repertoires in COVID-19. The data were produced by immunoSEQ multiplex PCR, yet TCRdb's version contains in-frame clones alone and is incomplete. The sample shows some 180,000 clones, about four fifths of them seen only once. Sequencing was performed on peripheral blood. The receptor source for this set is a woman in her forties with COVID-19, enrolled during active disease.

This chain connects TRBV6-2 or TRBV6-3 to TRBJ1-2; D perhaps matches TRBD1 (6 bases). Germline CDR1 is MNHEY and CDR2 is SVGEGT. The CDR3 has 14 residues. Between the trimmed V and J ends, which lost 5 bases and 0 bases, there was a span of 10 bases. CDR3 nucleotides: TGTGCCAGCAGTACTAGGACAGCTAACTATGGCTACACCTTC. Its protein product is CASSTRTANYGYTF.

This clone was seen just once. CDR3 in amino acids: CASSYVNKNTEAFF. In DNA, the CDR3 is TGTGCCAGCAGTTACGTAAATAAGAACACTGAAGCTTTCTTT. The V call is TRBV6-5, the J call TRBJ1-1; no reliable D call. Germline assignment: CDR1 MNHEY and CDR2 SVGAGI. This CDR3 region has 14 residues. V shed 2 bases and J shed 1 base, with 8 bases lying between them.

The chain carries TRBV2 and TRBJ2-5, with 9 bases aligning to TRBD2. J gave up 4 bases and V 2 bases, and 8 bases lay outside the gene matches. The V gene's germline CDR1 is SNHLY and CDR2 FYNNEI. There are 16 residues in the CDR3. The CDR3 loop is CASSERLAGGRETQYF. CDR3 nucleotide sequence: TGTGCCAGCAGTGAAAGATTGGCGGGAGGGAGAGAGACCCAGTACTTC.

The chain has TRBV19 and TRBJ1-5; D is perhaps TRBD1 (5 bases). V was trimmed by 5 bases and J by 9 bases, leaving 11 bases between them. The CDR3 runs to 12 residues. Germline values: CDR1 LNHDA, CDR2 SQIVND (reference sequence). The CDR3 nucleotides are TGTGCCAGTAGTCAGGGTGAAGGGCCCCAGCATTTT. This codes for CASSQGEGPQHF.

This clone was observed many times. The gene calls are TRBV4-1 and TRBJ1-2; no clear D gene. Between the trimmed V and J ends, which lost 1 base and 3 bases, there was a span of 9 bases. The CDR3 runs to 14 residues. The germline gives CDR1 MGHRA, CDR2 YSYEKL. This CDR3 reads CASSQAGSYYGYTF. In DNA, the CDR3 is TGCGCCAGCAGCCAAGCGGGTTCCTACTATGGCTACACCTTC.

V usage is TRBV28 and J usage is TRBJ1-2, with no clear D. CDR1 and CDR2 from the germline V gene are MDHEN and SYDVKM. This CDR3 contains 12 residues. Trimming took 3 bases from V and 2 from J, leaving 4 bases between them. CDR3 nucleotide sequence: TGTGCCAGCAGTTTGGCCAACTATGGCTACACCTTC. Translating gives CASSLANYGYTF.

The CDR3 loop is CASSQDWGWRDQPQHF. The CDR3 region has the DNA TGCGCCAGCAGCCAAGATTGGGGGTGGAGGGATCAGCCCCAGCATTTT. The chain carries TRBV4-1 and TRBJ1-5; D perhaps matches TRBD1 (5 bases). CDR3 length: 16 residues. The V and J ends lost 0 bases and 5 bases respectively, with 14 bases between them. Looked up from germline, CDR1 is MGHRA and CDR2 is YSYEKL.

V and J are TRBV7-9 and TRBJ2-1; 8 bases agree with TRBD2. Trimming removed 4 bases from V and 2 bases from J; junction bases left unmatched: 13. Germline assignment: CDR1 SEHNR and CDR2 FQNEAQ (reference sequence). CDR3 length: 18 amino acids. The CDR3 reads CASSSRTVSGAPYNEQFF. The CDR3 nucleotides are TGTGCCAGCAGCTCCCGGACAGTTAGCGGGGCCCCCTACAATGAGCAGTTCTTC.

V gene TRBV4-2 combines with J gene TRBJ1-3; unclear D gene. The length of the CDR3 is 14 residues. Trimming stripped 0 bases from V and 8 bases from J, with 11 bases between. The germline V gene has CDR1 LGHNA and CDR2 YNFKEQ. The CDR3, as DNA: TGTGCCAGCAGCCAAGATCTGGGCCAGCACACCATATATTTT. Encoded protein: CASSQDLGQHTIYF.

This clone was seen only once. One base away lies a much larger clone, so this may be a sequencing read error. The same CDR3 is also encoded by other DNA sequences in this sample. The chain carries TRBV7-3 and TRBJ2-5; 7 nucleotides line up with TRBD2. V shed 2 bases, J shed 5 bases, and the junction held 2 bases outside the gene matches. The germline V gene encodes CDR1 SGHTA and CDR2 FQGTGA. The CDR3 runs to 13 residues. The CDR3 here is CASSLSGGETQYF. The DNA of the CDR3 is TGTGCCAGCAGCTTATCCGGGGGGGAGACCCAGTACTTC.

About this clone: Mismatch with germline at one junction end may stem from a read error. The chain has TRBV27 and TRBJ1-2, with D tentatively TRBD1 (5 bases). This CDR3 comprises 14 residues. CDR1 and CDR2 from the germline V gene are MNHEY and SMNVEV (reference sequence). CDR3: CASSLTPGYYDYTF. The CDR3 DNA sequence: TGTGCCAGCAGTTTAACTCCAGGGTACTATGACTACACCTTC.

V gene TRBV19 combines with J gene TRBJ2-4; 7 bases agree with TRBD2. The germline gives CDR1 LNHDA, CDR2 SQIVND (reference sequence). V was clipped by 0 bases and J by 6 bases; unmatched bases: 11. The CDR3 is 17 residues long. CDR3 coding DNA: TGTGCCAGTAGTATAGATCGGGACGGGGGGAGGATAAACATTCAGTACTTC. This translates into CASSIDRDGGRINIQYF.

The chain joins TRBV10-3 to TRBJ1-1; 8 bases line up with TRBD1. The CDR3 is made up of 16 amino acids. Germline V gene sequence: CDR1 ENHRY, CDR2 SYGVKD. The junction had 9 bases not matched to a gene; V was cut back by 6 bases and J by 0 bases. CDR3 in amino acids: CAIRPDRGGVNTEAFF. The DNA of the CDR3 is TGTGCCATCAGACCAGACAGGGGAGGGGTGAACACTGAAGCTTTCTTT.

The chain uses TRBV2 and TRBJ2-7; 8 positions agree with TRBD1. Germline trimming cut 5 bases from V and 7 bases from J; bases unmatched to any gene: 10. CDR1 and CDR2 from the germline V gene are SNHLY and FYNNEI. This CDR3 is built from 14 residues. CDR3 bases: TGTGCCAGCAGTTATCCGGACAGGGTTGGGGAGCAGTACGTC. This encodes CASSYPDRVGEQYV.

The chain is built from TRBV4-1 and TRBJ1-4; 7 bases fit TRBD1. V lost 4 bases, J lost 7 bases, and 12 bases stayed unmatched. Germline V CDR1 and CDR2: MGHRA, YSYEKL. The CDR3 is 16 amino acids. Here the CDR3 DNA reads TGCGCCAGCAGCCGCGATTGGACCGGGACAGCTGAAAAACTGTTTTTT. The encoded protein is CASSRDWTGTAEKLFF.

V usage is TRBV14 and J usage is TRBJ1-1; D not certain. V lost 2 bases to trimming and J lost 3 bases, with 10 bases between them. CDR1 and CDR2 (germline): SGHDN, FVKESK. This CDR3 has 14 residues. CDR3 sequence: CASSQIGGYTEAFF. In nucleotides, the CDR3 is TGTGCCAGCAGCCAAATCGGAGGGTACACTGAAGCTTTCTTT.

The J gene is TRBJ2-7, the V gene TRBV2, with 7 bases matching TRBD1. CDR1 is SNHLY, CDR2 FYNNEI, per germline. Unmatched junction bases numbered 7, after V lost 6 bases and J lost 2 bases. This CDR3 is 14 amino acids long. The CDR3: CASSLGQSAYEQYV. The CDR3 DNA follows: TGTGCCAGCAGCCTGGGACAGTCCGCCTACGAGCAGTACGTC.

This clone has a handful of counts. The chain recombines TRBV29-1 with TRBJ1-1; D is possibly TRBD1 (5 bases). Looked up from germline, CDR1 is SQVTM and CDR2 is ANQGSEA. The germline V and J ends were trimmed by 7 bases and 0 bases, with 12 bases remaining between them. CDR3 length equals 13 residues. The CDR3 spells CSASDSLNTEAFF. The CDR3 DNA follows: TGCAGCGCCAGTGACAGTTTGAACACTGAAGCTTTCTTT.

The chain couples TRBV11-2 to TRBJ2-7; tentatively, D is TRBD2 (6 bases). In germline, CDR1 is SGHAT, CDR2 FQNNGV. V shed 5 bases and J shed 1 base, with 12 bases lying between them. The CDR3 covers 14 residues. The chain's CDR3 is CASSEGLTSYEQYF. DNA of the CDR3: TGTGCCAGCAGCGAGGGACTCACTTCCTACGAGCAGTACTTC.

This rearrangement joins TRBV15 to TRBJ1-6, with D hard to call. The germline V gene has CDR1 LNHNV and CDR2 YYDKDF (reference sequence). V was pared by 1 base and J by 9 bases, with 10 bases between. The CDR3 consists of 14 residues. The CDR3 reads CATSRGGMGSPLHF. Written as DNA, the CDR3 is TGTGCCACCAGCAGAGGCGGGATGGGTTCACCCCTCCACTTT.